This T cell receptor (beta chain) emerged from a study of blood T cell repertoires in COVID-19. Overall study context: From the United States, Italy and Spain came samples of acute and convalescent COVID-19.

Produced via immunoSEQ multiplex PCR; TCRdb's table is partial and in-frame only. The sample lists fewer than 100,000 clones; around nine tenths were seen once. The material sequenced was peripheral blood. The sequence was collected from a human donor in a cohort sampled during active COVID-19.

In nucleotides, the CDR3 is TGTGCCACCAGCAGAGATTGGATTAGCGGTACCTACGAGCAGTACTTC. Translated: CATSRDWISGTYEQYF. The J gene is TRBJ2-7, the V gene TRBV15; D perhaps matches TRBD2 (6 bases). The CDR3 covers 16 residues. Germline CDR1 reads LNHNV; CDR2 reads YYDKDF (reference sequence). Trimming stripped 0 bases from V and 2 bases from J, with 14 bases between. The variable domain in full, with the rest retrieved from reference TRBV15 and TRBJ2-7, is DAMVIQNPRYQVTQFGKPVTLSCSQTLNHNVMYWYQQKSSQAPKLLFHYYDKDFNNEADTPDNFQSRRPNTSFCFLDIRSPGLGDTAMYLCATSRDWISGTYEQYFGPGTRLTVT.